These 5 T cell receptor beta chains were all obtained from the same sample, sequenced in a study of blood T cell repertoires in COVID-19. TCRdb's copy holds only in-frame clones and misses some; the assay was immunoSEQ multiplex PCR. The data hold under 200,000 clones, with roughly nine tenths observed a single time. Sequencing input: PBMCs or T cells enriched from blood (not recorded which). These receptors were obtained from a woman in her 50s who had recovered from COVID-19.

CDR3 sequence (DNA): TGTGCCAGCCGGTCCGGCGGATCCTATGGCTACACCTTC. Translating it yields CASRSGGSYGYTF. The chain recombines TRBV12-3 or TRBV12-4 with TRBJ1-2, with unresolved D. Trimming left V 8 bases short and J 4 bases short, with 14 bases between. This CDR3 is built from 13 residues.

The J gene is TRBJ2-3, the V gene TRBV5-1, with 7 bases identical to TRBD2. J was trimmed by 6 bases and V by 4 bases; bases with no gene match: 11. The germline CDR1 and CDR2 sequences are SGHRS and YFSETQ. The CDR3 consists of 15 residues. The CDR3 DNA follows: TGCGCCAGCAGCGATCCCAGCGGGAATCGGGATACGCAGTATTTT. Protein product: CASSDPSGNRDTQYF.

This clone has only a few counts. The chain joins TRBV6-4 to TRBJ2-5; weak D call: TRBD1 (6 bases). V lost 7 bases to trimming and J lost 3 bases, with 9 bases between them. There are 12 residues in the CDR3. Germline V lookup: CDR1 MRHNA, CDR2 SNTAGT. CDR3 coding DNA: TGTGCCAGCACACAGGGTAAAGAGACCCAGTACTTC. The encoded protein is CASTQGKETQYF.

This chain joins TRBV15 and TRBJ1-5; tentatively, D is TRBD1 (5 bases). Per germline, CDR1 LNHNV and CDR2 YYDKDF (reference sequence). The V end was cut by 0 bases, the J end by 3 bases, with 12 bases between. The CDR3 consists of 16 residues. The CDR3 reads CATSRDLGGFNQPQHF. CDR3 in DNA: TGTGCCACCAGCAGAGATCTGGGGGGGTTCAATCAGCCCCAGCATTTT. Drawing the rest from reference TRBV15 and TRBJ1-5, the complete variable domain is DAMVIQNPRYQVTQFGKPVTLSCSQTLNHNVMYWYQQKSSQAPKLLFHYYDKDFNNEADTPDNFQSRRPNTSFCFLDIRSPGLGDTAMYLCATSRDLGGFNQPQHFGDGTRLSIL.

This clone was seen just once. The chain carries TRBV2 and TRBJ2-1; 14 bases line up with TRBD2. The germline gives CDR1 SNHLY, CDR2 FYNNEI. V lost 5 bases and J lost 7; bases outside the gene matches: 4. The CDR3 runs 15 residues. Here the CDR3 reads CASSPGLAGGNEQFF. CDR3 coding DNA: TGTGCCAGCAGTCCTGGACTAGCGGGAGGTAATGAGCAGTTCTTC.